This record concerns one TCR beta chain sequence. Its specific antigen is unknown. No qualities accompany the bases; no much larger clone lies one base away. These data originate in a study of T cell responses to AZD1222 COVID-19 vaccine (dated by TCRdb to about 2021). Some background on the complete study: AZD1222 recipients given second doses at about 4 weeks or at about 12 weeks were pooled, since spike-specific TCR depth and breadth were not found to differ between the two schedules. TCR sequencing was performed for over 230 trial participants, of whom around 200 were given two doses of AZD1222 and around 26 were given two doses of MenACWY control vaccine. Trial participants were enrolled into age subgroups of 18-55, 56-69 and 70-plus years, which contained around 140, 26 and 57 TCR-sequenced participants, respectively.

The investigation overall reported the following: A significant rise in spike-specific TCR breadth and depth was observed after two AZD1222 doses relative to day 0 and relative to MenACWY recipients. No day 14 peak-response samples were available, so repertoires were characterized only after the peak T cell response. The 56-69-year group was small, and its depth increase did not reach significance, likely because of low power. Vaccine-associated CD4 TCRs spanned the whole spike protein, with dominant responses in regions 160-218 and 743-854. Participants were mostly white British and included more females than males, and it was suggested by the authors that clonal diversity may have been underestimated. Reportedly, close to half of the unique spike-specific TCRs recognized epitopes lying outside the regions that are mutated in the B.1.351 and B.1.1.7 variants. Only 5 to 7 AZD1222 recipients were SARS-CoV-2 seropositive at baseline, limiting conclusions about previously exposed vaccinees.

The CDR3 regions of human TCRbeta chains were analyzed by immunosequencing. The study's own analysis went as follows. Repertoire TCRs were checked for matches against a reference library of SARS-CoV-2-specific TCRs that had been generated using the MIRA antigen-specificity platform. Breadth was defined as the fraction of unique TCRs that were SARS-CoV-2-associated. Depth was defined as the fraction of total T cells that were SARS-CoV-2-associated. Using the MIRA data, each spike-specific TCR was assigned both to the spike region to which the TCR was reactive and to a CD4 or CD8 class. Log10-transformed breadth and depth values were compared by one-way ANOVA with Sidak's multiple comparisons tests. This is the immuneACCESS table as TCRdb keeps it, with only in-frame sequences that have V and J called. A part of the clones is gone; compared with another copy, unresolved V genes explain less than half, and the rest is unexplained. D and trimming come from the DNA, and the V and J calls and clone size come from that table. This sample is represented by about 140,000 clones; less than 95% of them were singletons. 2.8% of the sample is taken by the ten largest.

Read against the paper, the sample's time point label means: baseline before first vaccination. Vaccinee samples were obtained from the UK trials COV001 and COV002, which included a single-blind randomized controlled phase 2/3 trial of AZD1222 (ChAdOx1 nCoV-19) in healthy adults. Trial participant PBMC samples were collected at day 0 and day 28 after the second dose for TCRbeta chain sequencing. The sequence was collected from an adult in good health. The input for sequencing was peripheral blood, taken on day 0 of AZD1222 vaccination.

The nucleotide sequence is TGTGCCAGCAGTTTATCCTGGACAGGGGCGTACGAGCAGTACTTC. Its translation is CASSLSWTGAYEQYF. This receptor chain uses TRBV27 and TRBJ2-7; 9 junctional bases match TRBD1. The CDR3 measures 15 amino acids from cysteine to phenylalanine. Solely the CDR3 DNA is kept, with 45 bases framed from the first base. Based on the germline V gene (reference sequence), the CDR1 and CDR2 sequences are MNHEY and SMNVEV. Clipping removes 0 bases from V and 4 bases from J, with 4 as the unmatched junction base count.